This T cell receptor (beta chain) was recorded in a study of shared clonotypes between healthy human individuals. Using immunoSEQ multiplex PCR, the repertoire was profiled, and TCRdb retains in-frame clones only, with some absent. The data contain over a million clones, around 78% of them seen just once; the ten biggest clones take up around 0.6%. Study-level points and caveats: Naive subsets, compared against memory subsets, generally had larger estimated richness values. Rarefaction curves obtained for sorted subsets showed sequencing incomplete despite large depth.

This clone has a single count. The antigen remains undetermined. Per the germline V gene, CDR1 is SGDLS and CDR2 is YYNGEE. V was cut by 0 bases and J by 2 bases, with 11 bases left in between. The CDR3 is 15 amino acids. J is TRBJ1-1 and V is TRBV9; D unclear. Sequencing was done on a sample of memory CD4+ T cells from PBMCs. Described subset: CD45RA-negative fraction. This receptor was identified in a man aged 18 to 29 in good health. Some clones in this sample may be carry-over from other donors' samples. CDR3 residues: CASSVVEGSNTEAFF. The CDR3 coding sequence is TGTGCCAGCAGCGTAGTGGAGGGAAGTAACACTGAAGCTTTCTTT.